This T cell receptor beta chain is drawn from a study of immunodeficiency (dated by TCRdb to the late 2010s). Turning to the overall study: To search for oligoclonality and VDJ recombination defects, the researchers carried out a repertoire analysis. General conclusions and limits of the study: Based on top-100 and total clonotype frequencies, severe oligoclonality showed up in patient CD8+ T cells, whereas patient CD4+ T cells did not show severe oligoclonality. CD4+ T cell V-J pairing and productive entropy appeared similar between patients and controls. In entropy comparisons, n=3 (open circles) was shown for patients versus healthy controls, and a thymic development effect was only suggested as possible.

A word on this clone: There is no known antigen for this receptor. Per-base qualities were not stored, and no clone one base away is much larger.

Reading the germline V gene (reference sequence) gives CDR1 SEHNR and CDR2 FQNEAQ. Counted from cysteine to phenylalanine, this CDR3 has 14 amino acids. The sequence is cut down to CDR3 DNA, 42 bases in frame from base 1. V loses 6 bases at its end and J loses 4 bases; junction bases beyond the gene matches: 3. Genomic DNA was isolated using the QIAamp DNA Blood Mini Kit and then sent out for immunoSEQ repertoire analysis. A standard quantity of genomic DNA template was used for amplification of CDR3 regions by multiplex PCR. The PCR products underwent sequencing on an Illumina platform. Regarding the original processing steps: Sequences were mapped to a reference, using V, D and J gene definitions from IMGT. Closely related sequences were merged by a nearest-neighbor clustering algorithm so that PCR and sequencing errors were removed. V, D and J usage was examined in productive unique and total sequences using ImmunoSEQ Analyzer tools along with R version 3.6.1. In its TCRdb copy, this immuneACCESS table keeps in-frame sequences only and misses some clones. Where compared with another copy, unresolved V genes explain less than half of these, and the others have no known cause. The V and J calls and clone size are taken from that table; D and trimming were inferred from the DNA. Across this sample there are 2,300 or so clones, with about nine tenths seen only once. Roughly 19% of the sample is held by the ten biggest clonotypes.

Patients had fewer naive CD4 and especially CD8 T cells, with expanded effector memory subpopulations. Before TCR sequencing, CD3+CD4+ T cells were sorted from fresh PBMCs. What was sequenced was CD4+ T cells from blood. This sequence originates from a young woman with POLD1 deficiency. The chain is assembled from TRBV7-9 and TRBJ1-6, with 7 bases in between that match TRBD1. The CDR3 sequence is CASRPGQYNSPLHF. The bases read TGTGCCAGCAGACCGGGACAGTATAATTCACCCCTCCACTTT.